This TCR beta chain derives from a study of vaccination and CD4 T cells after COVID-19. Study-wide results and caveats: The cohort comprised relatively few convalescent patients, and no early post-infection timepoints were analyzed.

Remarks on this clonotype: Its antigen is unidentified.

Oncomine TCR Beta short-read sequencing was applied to DNA from cultured CD4+ T cells. It was from cultured CD4+ T cells that genomic DNA was extracted. TCRdb re-analysed the PCR reads in MiXCR, keeping a single row per CDR3 protein. The table has roughly 10,000 distinct CDR3 sequences, around 28% seen once. Specified treatment: roughly 10-day PBMC culture with coronavirus spike peptide pools or control peptides (ViraFEST assay). Gathered ahead of the COVID-19 pandemic (2011-2018) were the CD4+ T cells of the unexposed donor. V was pared by 7 bases and J by 2 bases, with 18 bases between. CDR1 and CDR2 from the germline V gene are MDHEN and SYDVKM. The CDR3 is 16 amino acids.

The V gene is TRBV28, the J gene TRBJ1-5; D is possibly TRBD1 (5 bases). Sequencing was performed on CD4+ T cells from blood, cultured in vitro. The TCR sequence derives from a human donor in good health. The CDR3, as DNA: TGTGCCAGCACCCCCCGGGGCGACACAGGCAATCAGCCCCAGCATTTT. It translates to CASTPRGDTGNQPQHF.